The text below deals with one T cell receptor (beta chain). The sample belongs to a study of cytomegalovirus exposure and HLA in healthy donors. About the research overall: Caucasian-associated ancestry cluster membership applied to 75% to 85% of several hundred genotyped donors.

This PCR relied on a set of 60 Vbeta primers and 13 Jbeta primers. Data came from immunoSEQ multiplex PCR; TCRdb stores just in-frame clones and leaves some out. The table records some 150,000 clones, 78% of them present only once. Per germline, CDR1 MNHEY and CDR2 SMNVEV (reference sequence). CDR3 length equals 11 residues. The germline V and J ends were trimmed by 8 bases and 4 bases, with 6 bases remaining between them. The rearrangement joins TRBV27 to TRBJ2-1, with no clear D. The source of this sequence is a male donor in good health and CMV-seronegative. The sample taken for sequencing was PBMCs. CDR3 residues: CASGLYNEQFF. The CDR3 coding sequence is TGTGCCAGCGGTCTATACAATGAGCAGTTCTTC.